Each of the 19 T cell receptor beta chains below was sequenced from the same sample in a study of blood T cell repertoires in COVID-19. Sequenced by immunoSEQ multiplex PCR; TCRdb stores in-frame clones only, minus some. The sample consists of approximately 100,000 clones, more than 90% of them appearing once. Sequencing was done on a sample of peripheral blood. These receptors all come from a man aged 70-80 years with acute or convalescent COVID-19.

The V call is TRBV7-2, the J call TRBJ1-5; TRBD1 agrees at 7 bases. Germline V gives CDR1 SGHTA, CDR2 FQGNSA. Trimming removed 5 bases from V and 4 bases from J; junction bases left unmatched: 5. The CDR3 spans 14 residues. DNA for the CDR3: TGTGCCAGCAGCACCTCGACAGGGAATCAGCCCCAGCATTTT. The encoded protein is CASSTSTGNQPQHF.

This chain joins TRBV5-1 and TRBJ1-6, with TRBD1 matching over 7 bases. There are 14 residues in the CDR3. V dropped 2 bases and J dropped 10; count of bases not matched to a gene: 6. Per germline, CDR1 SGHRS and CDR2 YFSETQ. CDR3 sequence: CASSFGQAASPLHF. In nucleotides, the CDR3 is TGCGCCAGCAGCTTCGGACAGGCCGCCTCACCCCTCCACTTT.

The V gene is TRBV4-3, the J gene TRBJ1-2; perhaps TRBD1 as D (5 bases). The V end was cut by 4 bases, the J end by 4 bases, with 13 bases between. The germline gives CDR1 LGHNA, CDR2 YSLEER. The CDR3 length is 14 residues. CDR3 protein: CASSPGQKLYGYTF. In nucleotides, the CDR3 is TGCGCCAGCAGCCCTGGACAAAAACTCTATGGCTACACCTTC.

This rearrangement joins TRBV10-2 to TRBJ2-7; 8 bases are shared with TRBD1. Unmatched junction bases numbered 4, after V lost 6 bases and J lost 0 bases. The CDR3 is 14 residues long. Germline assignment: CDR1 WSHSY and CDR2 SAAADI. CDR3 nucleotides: TGCGCCAGCAGGGACGGACAGGGCTCCTACGAGCAGTACTTC. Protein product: CASRDGQGSYEQYF.

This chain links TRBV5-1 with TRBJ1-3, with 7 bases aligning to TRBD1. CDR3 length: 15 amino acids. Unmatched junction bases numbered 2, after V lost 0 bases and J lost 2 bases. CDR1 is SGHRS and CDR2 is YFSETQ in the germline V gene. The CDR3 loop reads CASSLGGQTGNTIYF. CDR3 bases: TGCGCCAGCAGCTTGGGGGGACAGACTGGAAACACCATATATTTT.

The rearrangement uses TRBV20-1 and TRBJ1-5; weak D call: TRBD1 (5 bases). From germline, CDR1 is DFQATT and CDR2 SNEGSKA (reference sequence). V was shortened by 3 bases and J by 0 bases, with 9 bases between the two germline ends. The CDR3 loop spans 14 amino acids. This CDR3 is CSASGAYSNQPQHF. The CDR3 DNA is TGCAGTGCTAGTGGGGCGTATAGCAATCAGCCCCAGCATTTT.

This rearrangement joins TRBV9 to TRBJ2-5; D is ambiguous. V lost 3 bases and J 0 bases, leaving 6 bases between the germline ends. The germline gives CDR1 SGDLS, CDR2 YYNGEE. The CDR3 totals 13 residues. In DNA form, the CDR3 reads TGTGCCAGCAGCGACAGCTACCAAGAGACCCAGTACTTC. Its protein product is CASSDSYQETQYF.

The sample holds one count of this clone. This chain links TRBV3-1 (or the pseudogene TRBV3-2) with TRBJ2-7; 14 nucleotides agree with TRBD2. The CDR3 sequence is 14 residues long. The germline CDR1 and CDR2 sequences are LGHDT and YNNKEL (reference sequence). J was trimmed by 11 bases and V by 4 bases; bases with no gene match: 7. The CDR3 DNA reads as TGTGCCAGCAGCCGGGGACTAGCGGGGGTGGAGGAGTACTTC. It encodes CASSRGLAGVEEYF.

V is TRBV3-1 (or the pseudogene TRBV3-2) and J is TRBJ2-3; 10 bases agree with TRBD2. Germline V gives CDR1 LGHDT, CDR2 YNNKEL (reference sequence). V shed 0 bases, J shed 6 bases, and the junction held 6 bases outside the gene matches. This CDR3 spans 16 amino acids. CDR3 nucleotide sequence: TGTGCCAGCAGCCAAGATAAGGGAGCGGGAGGGGATACGCAGTATTTT. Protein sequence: CASSQDKGAGGDTQYF.

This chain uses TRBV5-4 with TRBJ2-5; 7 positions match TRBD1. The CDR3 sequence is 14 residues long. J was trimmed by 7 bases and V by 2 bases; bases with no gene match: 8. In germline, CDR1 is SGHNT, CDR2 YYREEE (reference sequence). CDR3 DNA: TGTGCCAGCAGCTTAGGGCTAGCAGGGGGGACCCAGTACTTC. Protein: CASSLGLAGGTQYF.

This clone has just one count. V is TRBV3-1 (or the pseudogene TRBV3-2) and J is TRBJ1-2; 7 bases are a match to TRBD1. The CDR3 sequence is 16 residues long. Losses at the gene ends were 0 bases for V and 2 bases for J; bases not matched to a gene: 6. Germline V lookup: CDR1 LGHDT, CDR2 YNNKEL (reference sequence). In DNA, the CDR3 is TGTGCCAGCAGCCAAGAAGGTTCGGACAGGAACTATGGCTACACCTTC. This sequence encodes CASSQEGSDRNYGYTF.

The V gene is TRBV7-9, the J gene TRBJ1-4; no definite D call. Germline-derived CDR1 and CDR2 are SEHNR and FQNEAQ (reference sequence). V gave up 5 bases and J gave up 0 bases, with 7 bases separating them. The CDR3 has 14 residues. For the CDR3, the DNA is TGTGCCAGCAGCCTTAGATCAACTAATGAAAAACTGTTTTTT. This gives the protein CASSLRSTNEKLFF.

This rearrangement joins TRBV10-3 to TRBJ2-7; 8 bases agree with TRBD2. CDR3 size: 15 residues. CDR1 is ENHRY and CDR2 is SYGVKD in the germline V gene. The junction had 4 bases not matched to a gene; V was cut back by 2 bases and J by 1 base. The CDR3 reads CAISEPGGVSYEQYF. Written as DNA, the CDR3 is TGTGCCATCAGTGAGCCGGGAGGGGTTTCCTACGAGCAGTACTTC.

The CDR3 loop reads CASSLGGGAGTEAFF. The CDR3 nucleotides read TGTGCCAGCAGCTTGGGAGGGGGCGCTGGTACTGAAGCTTTCTTT. The V call is TRBV5-6, the J call TRBJ1-1; 7 bases are a match to TRBD1. Germline V lookup: CDR1 SGHDT, CDR2 YYEEEE. This CDR3 is built from 15 residues. With V trimmed by 0 bases and J by 5 bases, 7 bases remained unmatched.

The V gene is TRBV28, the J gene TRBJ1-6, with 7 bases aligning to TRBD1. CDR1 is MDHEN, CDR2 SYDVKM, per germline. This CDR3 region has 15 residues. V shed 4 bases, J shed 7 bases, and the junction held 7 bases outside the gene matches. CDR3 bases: TGTGCCAGCAGTTCCCCCGGGACAGCAAATTCACCCCTCCACTTT. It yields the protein CASSSPGTANSPLHF.

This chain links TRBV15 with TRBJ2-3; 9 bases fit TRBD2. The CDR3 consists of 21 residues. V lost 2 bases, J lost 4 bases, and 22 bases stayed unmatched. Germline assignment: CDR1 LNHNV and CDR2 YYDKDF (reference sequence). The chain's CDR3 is CATSRTRRHAYSGSSADTQYF. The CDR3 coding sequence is TGTGCCACCAGCAGAACGCGGAGACATGCTTATAGCGGGAGTTCCGCAGATACGCAGTATTTT.

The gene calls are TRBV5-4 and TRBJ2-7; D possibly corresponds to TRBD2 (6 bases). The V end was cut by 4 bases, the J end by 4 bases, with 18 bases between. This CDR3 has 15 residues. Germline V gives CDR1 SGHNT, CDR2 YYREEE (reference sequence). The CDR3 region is CASSPYQGLRYEQYF. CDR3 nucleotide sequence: TGTGCCAGCAGCCCGTACCAGGGACTCCGGTACGAGCAGTACTTC.

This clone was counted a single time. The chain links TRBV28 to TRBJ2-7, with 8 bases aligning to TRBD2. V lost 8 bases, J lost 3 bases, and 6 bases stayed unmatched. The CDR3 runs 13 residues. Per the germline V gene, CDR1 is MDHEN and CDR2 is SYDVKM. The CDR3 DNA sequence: TGTGCCAGCCGGGGGGGGGCCCGCTACGAGCAGTACTTC. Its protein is CASRGGARYEQYF.

CDR3 protein: CASSLRTGRNGYTF. Here the CDR3 DNA reads TGTGCCAGCAGTCTGCGGACAGGGCGAAACGGCTACACCTTC. The rearrangement uses TRBV28 and TRBJ1-2; 8 bases are a match to TRBD1. This CDR3 spans 14 amino acids. J was trimmed by 8 bases and V by 5 bases; bases with no gene match: 10. Germline-derived CDR1 and CDR2 are MDHEN and SYDVKM.